The clone carrying this TCR beta chain has a single count. The CDR3 has 14 amino acids. Germline V gene sequence: CDR1 SEHNR, CDR2 FQNEAQ (reference sequence). Trimming removed 8 bases from V and 6 bases from J, with 18 bases in between. The assay was immunoSEQ multiplex PCR, and TCRdb's table has in-frame clones only and misses some. Here the sample spans around 88,000 clones, about 91% being singletons. These data belong to a study of T cell changes during pregnancy in multiple sclerosis. The J gene is TRBJ2-3, the V gene TRBV7-9; weak D call: TRBD2 (6 bases). Sequenced material: peripheral blood, taken after pregnancy. The sequence was collected from a female donor in good health, enrolled as a control in a pregnancy study. CDR3 protein: CASLGLAYWDTQYF. CDR3 bases: TGTGCCAGCTTGGGACTGGCCTATTGGGATACGCAGTATTTT.